Shown below are 2 T cell receptor beta chains from a single sample sequenced in a study of cytomegalovirus exposure and HLA in healthy donors. With 60 Vbeta and 13 Jbeta primers, the PCR was carried out. Generated by immunoSEQ multiplex PCR, the TCRdb table keeps only in-frame clones and is missing some. With approximately 110,000 clones in the sample, the ten largest clones hold more than 3%. Sequencing used PBMCs. The receptors come from a man under 40 in good health and CMV-seronegative.

This sequence joins TRBV29-1 and TRBJ2-2; D is perhaps TRBD1 (6 bases). Trimming cost V 5 bases and J 0 bases, with 10 bases left between them. Germline CDR1 and CDR2: SQVTM and ANQGSEA. The CDR3 runs 14 residues. In DNA form, the CDR3 reads TGCAGCGTTTTAGGGACATCGAACACCGGGGAGCTGTTTTTT. Protein sequence: CSVLGTSNTGELFF.

The V call is TRBV28, the J call TRBJ2-2; weak D call: TRBD1 (5 bases). Germline assignment: CDR1 MDHEN and CDR2 SYDVKM. V lost 3 bases and J lost 1, with 9 bases in between. The CDR3 sequence is 15 residues long. CDR3 residues: CASSFSQVNTGELFF. The CDR3 region has the DNA TGTGCCAGCAGTTTTTCACAGGTGAACACCGGGGAGCTGTTTTTT.